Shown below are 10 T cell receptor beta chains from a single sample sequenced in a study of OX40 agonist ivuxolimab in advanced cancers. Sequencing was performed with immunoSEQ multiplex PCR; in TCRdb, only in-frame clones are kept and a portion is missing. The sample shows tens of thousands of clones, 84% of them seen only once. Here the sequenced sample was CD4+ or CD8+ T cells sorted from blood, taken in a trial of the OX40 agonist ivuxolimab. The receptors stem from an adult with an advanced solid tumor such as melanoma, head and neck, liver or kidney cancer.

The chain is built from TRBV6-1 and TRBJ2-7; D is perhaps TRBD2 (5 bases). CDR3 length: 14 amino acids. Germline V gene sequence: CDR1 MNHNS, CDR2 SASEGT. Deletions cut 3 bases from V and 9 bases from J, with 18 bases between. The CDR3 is CASSDVEGSAPQYF. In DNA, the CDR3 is TGTGCCAGCAGTGACGTTGAAGGGAGCGCCCCGCAGTACTTC.

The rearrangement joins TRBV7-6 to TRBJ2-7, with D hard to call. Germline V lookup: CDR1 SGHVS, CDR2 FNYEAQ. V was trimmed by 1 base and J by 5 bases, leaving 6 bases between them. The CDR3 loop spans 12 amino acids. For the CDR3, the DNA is TGTGCCAGCAGCTTAGGGCCCCACGAGCAGTACTTC. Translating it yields CASSLGPHEQYF.

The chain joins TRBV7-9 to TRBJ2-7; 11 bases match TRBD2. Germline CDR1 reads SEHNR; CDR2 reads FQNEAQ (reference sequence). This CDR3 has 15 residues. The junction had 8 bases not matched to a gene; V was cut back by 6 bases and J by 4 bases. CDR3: CASSSLAGGPYEQYF. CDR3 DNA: TGTGCCAGCAGTAGCTTAGCGGGAGGGCCGTACGAGCAGTACTTC.

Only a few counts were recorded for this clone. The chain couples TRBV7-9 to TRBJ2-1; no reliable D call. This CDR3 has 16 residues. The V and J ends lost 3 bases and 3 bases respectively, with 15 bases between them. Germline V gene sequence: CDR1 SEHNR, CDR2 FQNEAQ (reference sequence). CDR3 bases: TGTGCCAGCAGCTTGGTTCCTCCCCTCTACTACAATGAGCAGTTCTTC. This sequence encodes CASSLVPPLYYNEQFF. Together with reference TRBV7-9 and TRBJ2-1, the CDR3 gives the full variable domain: DTGVSQNPRHKITKRGQNVTFRCDPISEHNRLYWYRQTLGQGPEFLTYFQNEAQLEKSRLLSDRFSAERPKGSFSTLEIQRTEQGDSAMYLCASSLVPPLYYNEQFFGPGTRLTVL.

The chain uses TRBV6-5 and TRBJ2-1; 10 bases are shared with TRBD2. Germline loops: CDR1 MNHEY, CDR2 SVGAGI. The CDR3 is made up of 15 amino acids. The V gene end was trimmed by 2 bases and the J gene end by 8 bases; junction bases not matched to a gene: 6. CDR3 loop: CASSYGLAGADEQFF. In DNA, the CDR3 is TGTGCCAGCAGTTACGGGCTAGCGGGAGCCGATGAGCAGTTCTTC.

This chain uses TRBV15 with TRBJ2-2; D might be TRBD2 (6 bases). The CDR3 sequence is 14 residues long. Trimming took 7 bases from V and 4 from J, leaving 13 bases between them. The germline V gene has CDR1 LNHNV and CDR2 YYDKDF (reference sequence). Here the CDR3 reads CATTGGTGTGELFF. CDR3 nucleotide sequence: TGTGCCACCACCGGGGGAACAGGCACCGGGGAGCTGTTTTTT.

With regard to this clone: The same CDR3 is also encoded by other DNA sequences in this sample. This chain's CDR3 is CASSQGTSGGRSYNEQFF. The CDR3 region has the DNA TGTGCCAGCAGCCAAGGGACTAGCGGGGGGCGCTCCTACAATGAGCAGTTCTTC. The chain couples TRBV7-9 to TRBJ2-1, with 15 bases fitting TRBD2. The CDR3 extends over 18 amino acids. With V trimmed by 5 bases and J by 0 bases, 5 bases remained unmatched. Germline CDR1 and CDR2: SEHNR and FQNEAQ (reference sequence).

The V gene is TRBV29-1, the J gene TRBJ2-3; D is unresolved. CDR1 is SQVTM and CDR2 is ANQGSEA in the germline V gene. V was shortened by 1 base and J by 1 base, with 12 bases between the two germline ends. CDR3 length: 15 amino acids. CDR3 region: CSVEGVQVGTDTQYF. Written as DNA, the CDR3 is TGCAGCGTTGAAGGAGTCCAAGTGGGCACAGATACGCAGTATTTT.

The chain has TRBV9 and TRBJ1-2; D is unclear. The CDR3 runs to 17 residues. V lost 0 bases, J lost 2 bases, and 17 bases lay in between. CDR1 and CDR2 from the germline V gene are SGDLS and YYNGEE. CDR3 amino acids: CASSVATRMDGNYGYTF. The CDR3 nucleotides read TGTGCCAGCAGCGTAGCTACGAGAATGGACGGGAACTATGGCTACACCTTC.

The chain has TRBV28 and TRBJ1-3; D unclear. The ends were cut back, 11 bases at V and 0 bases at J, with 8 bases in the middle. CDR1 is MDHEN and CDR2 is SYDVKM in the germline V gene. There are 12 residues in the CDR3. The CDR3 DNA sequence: TGTGCCGGGAGGTCCTCTGGAAACACCATATATTTT. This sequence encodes CAGRSSGNTIYF.